This T cell receptor (beta chain) was sequenced during a study of T-cell reconstitution after alpha-beta-depleted transplantation in children. Unique molecular identifiers were incorporated when the TCRbeta library was constructed. TCRdb analysed the PCR reads with MiXCR anew, one entry per CDR3 protein. The sample records over 150,000 distinct CDR3 sequences, around 10% being singletons. Germline V gene sequence: CDR1 DFQATT, CDR2 SNEGSKA (reference sequence). Trimming pared 6 bases from V and 3 bases from J, leaving 19 bases between. This CDR3 comprises 15 residues. Sequencing used PBMCs, obtained before TCRalphabeta/CD19-depleted stem cell transplant. This receptor was taken from a boy aged 2 to 10 with acute myeloid leukemia, due to receive a stem cell transplant. This chain links TRBV20-1 with TRBJ2-3; no clear D. The CDR3 region has the DNA TGCAGTGCCCACCGAACGGCGGAGTTAACAGATACGCAGTATTTT. As protein: CSAHRTAELTDTQYF.